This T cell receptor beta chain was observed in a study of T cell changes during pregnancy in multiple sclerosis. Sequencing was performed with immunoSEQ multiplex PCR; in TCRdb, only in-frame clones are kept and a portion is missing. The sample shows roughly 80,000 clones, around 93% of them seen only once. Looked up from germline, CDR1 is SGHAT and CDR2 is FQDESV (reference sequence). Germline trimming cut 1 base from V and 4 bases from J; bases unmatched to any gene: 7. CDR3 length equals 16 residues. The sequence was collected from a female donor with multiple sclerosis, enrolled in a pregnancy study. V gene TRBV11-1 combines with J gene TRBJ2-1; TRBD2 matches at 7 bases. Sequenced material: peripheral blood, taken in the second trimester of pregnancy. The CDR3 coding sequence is TGTGCCAGCAGCTTAGAGACCCTGGGGGGGTACAATGAGCAGTTCTTC. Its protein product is CASSLETLGGYNEQFF.